This T cell receptor beta chain emerged from a study of identical twins. About this clonotype: Its antigen is not identified.

Only healthy Caucasians were enrolled as donors. Template switching supplied a universal primer site; unique molecular identifiers were carried on the cDNA. Each CDR3 protein gets one entry after TCRdb re-called the 5' RACE reads with MiXCR. The data contain 1.5 million to 2 million distinct CDR3 sequences, more than 30% of them singletons. Study observations and caveats: Beta clonotypes that were abundant in cord blood contained fewer insertions, a pattern absent from memory repertoires.

This sequence originates from a newborn girl in good health. The sequenced material came from cord blood.

CDR3 bases: TGTGCCAGCAGTTTAGGGCCGGACCTCACAGATACGCAGTATTTT. Protein: CASSLGPDLTDTQYF. The chain couples TRBV28 to TRBJ2-3; D is uncertain. CDR3 size: 15 residues. Germline loops: CDR1 MDHEN, CDR2 SYDVKM. V was shortened by 2 bases and J by 2 bases, with 11 bases between the two germline ends.